This T cell receptor (beta chain) was documented in a study of cytomegalovirus exposure and HLA in healthy donors. A multiplex PCR was run with 60 Vbeta primers and 13 Jbeta primers. Measured with immunoSEQ multiplex PCR; TCRdb has only the in-frame clones, and not every one. The data hold 100,000 or so clones, with 78% observed a single time. The V end lost 6 bases, the J end lost 7 bases, and 13 bases lay between the germline ends. The CDR3 has 11 amino acids. Germline CDR1 and CDR2: DFQATT and SNEGSKA (reference sequence). Study-wide results and limits: Later findings reportedly placed an Asian-associated ancestry cluster below the approximately 630-donor mean for N-insertions. Specificity for CMV antigens was confirmed in vitro for a few of the CMV-associated chains.

This clone was counted a few times. Its matching antigen is unknown. Sequences were obtained from PBMCs. V and J are TRBV20-1 and TRBJ2-7; TRBD2 is a possible D gene (6 bases). This TCR was recovered from a man aged 30 to 39 in good health and CMV-seronegative. The CDR3 spells CSAKTGGEQYF. CDR3 nucleotide sequence: TGCAGTGCCAAAACAGGAGGGGAGCAGTACTTC.